The 20 T cell receptor beta chains in this list originate from one sample, sequenced in a study of tumor-infiltrating lymphocytes in primary liver carcinoma. Unsorted whole blood yielded the blood RNA, and germline DNA was also extracted. cDNA specific to TCR beta was made from about 0.45 ug of total RNA, with a constant-region primer employed for priming. Three-round nested multiplex PCR performed with slightly modified ARM-PCR produced the TCR beta libraries. Both of the initial two PCR rounds ran for about 9 cycles and employed TRBV1-TRBV30 forward primers alongside a C-beta reverse primer. Via MiXCR, TCRdb re-called the multiplex PCR reads, giving one row per CDR3 protein. This table has around 170,000 distinct CDR3 sequences, 50% to 75% appearing once. Source material: peripheral blood. These receptors all come from a middle-aged man with primary liver carcinoma and hepatitis B virus infection.

In regard to this clonotype: A clone one base away is much larger, so this may be a read error. V is TRBV11-1 and J is TRBJ2-5; D ambiguous. The CDR3 is made up of 13 amino acids. Deletions cut 1 base from V and 7 bases from J, with 10 bases between. CDR1 is SGHAT, CDR2 FQDESV, per germline (reference sequence). CDR3 sequence: CASSLVPLGTQYF. The CDR3 nucleotides read TGTGCCAGCAGCTTAGTGCCGTTAGGGACCCAGTACTTC.

Regarding this clonotype: The junction departs from the called germline gene at one end, perhaps through a read error. The genes are TRBV6-6 and TRBJ2-7; 13 nucleotides agree with TRBD2. CDR1 is MNHNY and CDR2 is SVGAGI in the germline V gene (reference sequence). The CDR3 has 14 amino acids. The CDR3 DNA follows: TGTTCCAGCAGCACACTAGCGGGAGGGTACGAGCAGTACTTC. Residues: CSSSTLAGGYEQYF.

With respect to this clonotype: Sequence at one end of the junction differs from germline and may be a read error. This rearrangement joins TRBV11-2 to TRBJ2-7; D may be TRBD2 (5 bases). The CDR3 loop spans 16 amino acids. Germline V gene lookup returns CDR1 SGHAT and CDR2 FQNNGV. The CDR3, as DNA: TGTGCCAGCAGCTTAGACTACGGGAATAGATATTACGAGCTGTACTTC. It encodes CASSLDYGNRYYELYF.

This chain connects TRBV5-1 to TRBJ2-1; D gene unclear. With 0 bases removed from V and 8 bases from J, the gap between germline ends came to 9 bases. Germline CDR1 reads SGHRS; CDR2 reads YFSETQ. CDR3 length: 13 amino acids. CDR3 DNA sequence: TGCGCCAGCAGCTTGGAGGTAGTCGATGAGCAGTTCTTC. This encodes CASSLEVVDEQFF.

With regard to this clonotype: Sequence at one end of the junction differs from germline and may be a read error. The V gene is TRBV11-2, the J gene TRBJ2-7, with no clear D. The CDR3 length is 14 residues. CDR1 and CDR2 (germline): SGHAT, FQNNGV. The DNA for the CDR3 is TGTGCCAGCAGCTTAGGACCGCTCCCGTACGAGCGGTACTTC. This gives the protein CASSLGPLPYERYF.

In this sample, this clonotype turned up many times. The V and J genes are TRBV11-2 and TRBJ2-1; no firm D call. The CDR3 contains 14 residues. V dropped 2 bases and J dropped 2 bases, with 7 bases sitting between them. Germline assignment: CDR1 SGHAT and CDR2 FQNNGV. CDR3 nucleotides: TGTGCCAGCAGCTTACCTCTAGCCTACAATGAGCAGTTCTTC. It specifies CASSLPLAYNEQFF.

The chain employs TRBV11-2 and TRBJ2-2; TRBD2 might be the D (6 bases). The CDR3 totals 18 residues. CDR1 and CDR2 from the germline V gene are SGHAT and FQNNGV. V shed 0 bases and J shed 7 bases, with 21 bases lying between them. The CDR3 sequence: CASSLDLILARGVGELFF. The CDR3 DNA follows: TGTGCCAGCAGCTTAGATCTAATTCTAGCGCGAGGGGTCGGGGAGCTGTTTTTT.

A note on this clonotype: No conserved phenylalanine or tryptophan ends this CDR3, so it is likely a read error. The V gene is TRBV11-2, the J gene TRBJ2-1; 7 bases agree with TRBD2. This CDR3 region has 15 residues. Trimming at V came to 4 bases and at J to 7 bases, leaving 10 bases not matched to a gene. CDR1 SGHAT and CDR2 FQNNGV come from the germline V gene. The CDR3 nucleotides read TGTGCCAGCAGCTCCCTCGCGGGAGTGCATAATGAGCAGTTCTTA. Translating it yields CASSSLAGVHNEQFL.

V gene TRBV12-3 or TRBV12-4 combines with J gene TRBJ2-2; 11 bases line up with TRBD2. The CDR3 covers 16 residues. Trimming at V came to 5 bases and at J to 3 bases, leaving 5 bases not matched to a gene. As DNA, the CDR3 is TGTGCCAGCAGTCCTAGCGGGAGGACGGACACCGGGGAGCTGTTTTTT. Protein: CASSPSGRTDTGELFF.

In this sample, this clonotype turned up a few times. The junction differs from germline at one of its ends, possibly a read error. The CDR3 is CASSQFETYEKYF. CDR3 nucleotide sequence: TGCGCCAGCAGCCAATTCGAAACCTACGAGAAGTACTTC. J is TRBJ2-7 and V is TRBV4-1; D call uncertain. Germline V gene lookup returns CDR1 MGHRA and CDR2 YSYEKL. The CDR3 is 13 amino acids.

This chain uses TRBV5-5 with TRBJ2-2; 7 bases align to TRBD2. After removal of 1 base from V and 0 bases from J, the junction contained 15 bases not matched to a gene. The germline CDR1 and CDR2 sequences are SGHKS and YYEKEE (reference sequence). CDR3 length: 20 amino acids. CDR3 sequence: CASSLRAGPVGGPNTGELFF. DNA for the CDR3: TGTGCCAGCAGCTTGCGGGCGGGACCGGTGGGAGGGCCGAACACCGGGGAGCTGTTTTTT. Complete variable domain (other parts from reference TRBV5-5 and TRBJ2-2): DAGVTQSPTHLIKTRGQQVTLRCSPISGHKSVSWYQQVLGQGPQFIFQYYEKEERGRGNFPDRFSARQFPNYSSELNVNALLLGDSALYLCASSLRAGPVGGPNTGELFFGEGSRLTVL.

Turning to this clonotype: Because it lacks the conserved phenylalanine or tryptophan at the end, this CDR3 is likely a read error. The gene calls are TRBV29-1 and TRBJ2-1; possible D gene TRBD2, 5 bases. V was trimmed by 1 base and J by 3 bases, leaving 7 bases between them. CDR3 size: 13 residues. The V gene's germline CDR1 is SQVTM and CDR2 ANQGSEA. CDR3 region: CSVEGTGYNEQFL. The CDR3 DNA reads TGCAGCGTTGAAGGGACTGGCTACAATGAGCAGTTCTTA.

J is TRBJ2-7 and V is TRBV6-5, with 9 bases matching TRBD1. There are 13 residues in the CDR3. Germline values: CDR1 MNHEY, CDR2 SVGAGI. With V trimmed by 6 bases and J by 5 bases, 5 bases remained unmatched. CDR3 amino acids: CASRRTGAHEQYF. The CDR3 DNA is TGTGCCAGCAGGCGGACAGGGGCCCACGAGCAGTACTTC.

This clonotype has a single count. V usage is TRBV7-9 and J usage is TRBJ2-5; possibly TRBD1 or TRBD2 for D (5 bases each). Deletions cut 5 bases from V and 2 bases from J, with 15 bases between. This CDR3 has 15 amino acids. Germline-derived CDR1 and CDR2 are SEHNR and FQNEAQ (reference sequence). DNA of the CDR3: TGTGCCAGCAGCCGAGACGGGACGAAACAAGAGACCCAGTACTTC. It translates to CASSRDGTKQETQYF.

The rearrangement uses TRBV18 and TRBJ2-1; the match to TRBD2 covers 11 bases. The CDR3 covers 15 residues. In germline, CDR1 is KGHSH, CDR2 LQKENI. V trimming: 3 bases; J trimming: 12 bases; junction bases outside the gene matches: 10. The CDR3 region is CASSPGTSGPKAQFF. CDR3 bases: TGTGCCAGCTCACCCGGGACTAGCGGCCCCAAGGCGCAGTTCTTC.

The V call is TRBV14, the J call TRBJ2-5; either TRBD1 or TRBD2 may fit D (5 bases each). V lost 4 bases to trimming and J lost 4 bases, with 16 bases between them. Germline V gene data show CDR1 as SGHDN and CDR2 as FVKESK. This CDR3 is built from 15 residues. The CDR3 region has the DNA TGTGCCAGCAGCCTCGTGATCCGGGACCGAGAGACCCAGTACTTC. Protein sequence: CASSLVIRDRETQYF.

To note about this clonotype: Possible read error: a much larger clone is one base away. The CDR3 nucleotides are TGTGCCAGCAGTCGCGACAGCGGCGGGAACGCTGAAGCTTTCTTT. Amino acids: CASSRDSGGNAEAFF. The chain combines TRBV6-6 with TRBJ1-1, with D perhaps matching TRBD1 (5 bases). The CDR3 contains 15 residues. CDR1 is MNHNY, CDR2 SVGAGI, per germline (reference sequence).

This rearrangement joins TRBV29-1 to TRBJ2-5; 7 bases map to TRBD2. J lost 5 bases, V lost 3 bases, and 9 bases had no gene match. CDR3 length equals 14 residues. Germline lookup yields CDR1 SQVTM and CDR2 ANQGSEA. CDR3 sequence: CSVDIRLADETQYF. The CDR3 nucleotides read TGCAGCGTTGACATCCGCCTAGCGGACGAGACCCAGTACTTC.

The rearrangement links TRBV29-1 to TRBJ1-2; D is perhaps TRBD1 (6 bases). The CDR3 totals 12 residues. Germline V gene lookup returns CDR1 SQVTM and CDR2 ANQGSEA. V lost 5 bases and J lost 10, with 17 bases in between. CDR3 DNA: TGCAGCGTTCCCCAGGGGAAAGAAGACTACACCTTC. It codes for CSVPQGKEDYTF. Drawing the rest from reference TRBV29-1 and TRBJ1-2, the complete variable domain is SAVISQKPSRDICQRGTSLTIQCQVDSQVTMMFWYRQQPGQSLTLIATANQGSEATYESGFVIDKFPISRPNLTFSTLTVSNMSPEDSSIYLCSVPQGKEDYTFGSGTRLTVV.

This clonotype turned up a few times. This rearrangement joins TRBV5-4 to TRBJ1-6; TRBD1 might be the D (5 bases). V was cut by 3 bases and J by 0 bases, with 13 bases left in between. Germline lookup yields CDR1 SGHNT and CDR2 YYREEE (reference sequence). There are 17 residues in the CDR3. As DNA, the CDR3 is TGTGCCAGCAGCTACTCGACAGATAGCTCCTATAATTCACCCCTCCACTTT. This encodes CASSYSTDSSYNSPLHF.